Given below is one TCR beta chain in context. Its cognate antigen has yet to be identified. Per-base quality was not reported, and no clone a single base away is much larger than it. The data originate from a study of cytomegalovirus exposure and HLA in healthy donors (dated by TCRdb to 2016 to 2017). Notes on the research overall: According to an earlier analysis of 550 to 700 of the donors, some 170 million T cells yielded 117 million unique TCR beta sequences and about 300 Gb of sequence data. Approximately 300 gigabases of sequencing data and around 80 million unique TCR sequences made up an early release that covered several hundred HLA-typed donors. Of the roughly 400 genotyped donors, approximately 83% fell in the genetic ancestry cluster associated with self-reported Caucasian donors. The study aimed to test whether cataloging public T cell receptors could reveal signatures of past pathogen exposure. The study used immunosequencing to profile the T cell repertoires of approximately 630 subjects and linked those repertoires to cytomegalovirus serostatus. Besides the first cohort of approximately 670 subjects, a separate validation cohort made up of about 120 different subjects was used. To predict cytomegalovirus infection status, the study combined high-throughput TCR immunosequencing, statistical association of individual TCRs with disease status, and machine learning. To study patterns of TCR occurrence, a later analysis re-analyzed previously published TCR beta repertoires from hundreds of donors and added high-resolution HLA genotyping. Rather than drawing on any new phenotypic data, the later analysis identified candidate immune exposures from TCR beta sequences and the way those sequences occurred across donors. An earlier analysis of 587 of the donors applied high-throughput TCR beta sequencing to assess whether each TCR beta V gene segment acted as functional or pseudogenic. Donor age, sex, ethnicity and CMV serostatus were compiled alongside the repertoire data. A later genetic analysis used genome-wide SNP genotypes for 398 of the 666 donors, treating that subset as a discovery cohort. All discovery cohort repertoires had been generated using a single sequencing platform. Class I and class II HLA loci were covered by the typing at four-digit resolution. Typing coverage differed by locus: A, B, C, DRB1 and DQB1 were typed in roughly 620-630 donors, DQA1 in around 500, DPA1 in some 600, and DPB1 in around 440. Because of strong linkage in the cohort, roughly five DR-DQ haplotypes were treated as single units for association and clustering. Among under 450 genotyped donors of the cohort, an average of about 240,000 unique TCR beta nucleotide sequences were sequenced per donor, around 20% of them non-productive.

The investigation overall reported the following: A cluster of highly shared sequence variants was judged likely to represent a technical artifact of the sequencing pipeline. In a later analysis, several top co-occurrence clusters were reported to appear linked to parvovirus B19, influenza, CMV and Epstein-Barr virus. In vitro tests confirmed that a few of the cytomegalovirus-associated TCR beta chains recognize cytomegalovirus antigens. The classifier was reported to diagnose cytomegalovirus status with high specificity and sensitivity in both the original and validation cohorts. In a later analysis, HLA-associated TCR beta chains showed more clonal expansion and lower generation probabilities than non-associated chains that were equally common. According to the authors, the approach could potentially be generalized to other disease states and immunological phenotypes. A further reported finding was that TCR beta sequences accurately predicted the HLA-A and HLA-B alleles for most subjects in the first cohort. An association between a missense DCLRE1C variant and V-gene and J-gene trimming of TCR beta chains was found in a later genetic analysis and replicated in an independent cohort. When HLA alleles, especially DR and DQ, strongly co-occurred, TCR associations were difficult to assign to individual alleles. While some public TCRs were present in many individuals, most TCR sequences turned up only very rarely across donors. Roughly uniform sequencing depth across donors was assumed in presence/absence analyses, although this assumption may not hold. According to a later analysis, TCR association rates differed among HLA loci, with DRB1 alleles showing the most associated TCRs and HLA-C alleles showing the fewest. Because HLA typing was missing for some donors at each locus, association tests included only the typed subset. The cohort was sequenced for TCR beta chains only, and without alpha or paired-chain data the features that could be detected were limited. For the cohort, immune exposure information was limited to CMV serostatus. Because the 87-base-pair reads could not distinguish some IMGT-functional V segments, including TRBV6-2 and TRBV6-3, those segments were excluded. The study gave a list of over 150 TCR beta chains associated with cytomegalovirus. Around 16 rarely observed V segments, including chromosome 9 orphons, were excluded from the earlier analysis of 550 to 700 of the donors because counts were too low. Specific HLA alleles were associated with about 17,000 TCR beta sequences at a false discovery rate of 0.05 in a later analysis. Most CMV-associated TCR beta chains appeared to be HLA-restricted in a later analysis, and the HLA associations seemed to be driven largely by CMV exposure. According to a later genetic analysis, donors in an Asian-associated ancestry cluster had fewer N-insertions in productive TCRs than the approximately 670-donor mean. Linkage disequilibrium might explain the correlated functional status among segregating V segments, but an unknown experimental factor could not be ruled out. In an earlier analysis of under 600 of the donors, most TCR beta V segments were observed in productive rearrangements about 87% or about 30% of the time, broadly matching IMGT annotations.

The library was made by the immunoSEQ multiplex PCR assay. For the multiplex PCR, a mixture combining 60 forward primers for TCR Vbeta segments and 13 reverse primers for TCR Jbeta segments was used. Amplification of the CDR3 region of rearranged TCR beta genes was performed with a multiplex PCR assay on genomic DNA. The Illumina HiSeq System was used to sequence the amplified TCR beta libraries as 87-base-pair reads. Regarding the original processing steps: A later analysis counted about 80 million unique TCR beta chains across the 650 to 800 repertoires, and some 11 million of these chains were shared by at least two donors. Raw reads were error-corrected and collapsed into unique sequences by a nearest-neighbor algorithm in which closely related sequences were merged to remove PCR and sequencing errors. CDR3 sequences were aligned to IMGT reference sequences to assign V, D and J gene segments. Each retained sequence needed at least a six-nucleotide match to both a V gene segment and a J gene segment. Rearrangements were classified as productive when the CDR3 lacked stop codons and remained in frame with V and J, and all other rearrangements were classified as non-productive. CDR3 was defined by IMGT convention, running from the second conserved V-encoded cysteine to the conserved J-encoded phenylalanine. In an earlier analysis of more than 550 of the donors, sequences lacking an unambiguous match to a single V gene segment were excluded. In an earlier analysis of 587 of the donors, a V segment was called functional when productive rearrangements were above 56.7%, and segregating when the standard deviation between donors exceeded 5%. A statistical classification framework was developed to diagnose cytomegalovirus status using the catalog of TCR beta chain sequences. A later analysis assigned V and J genes by comparing TCR nucleotide sequences with IMGT/GENE-DB human TR gene sequences. A later analysis assigned CDR3 sequences and most-parsimonious VDJ recombination scenarios with the TCRdist pipeline. A later analysis defined each TCR beta chain by its CDR3 amino acid sequence plus V-gene family, and excluded reads lacking a unique V-gene family. In a later analysis, some 600 highly shared, low-generation-probability nucleotide sequences were removed to address suspected cross-contamination and a sequencing artifact. In a later analysis, a clonal expansion index for each public chain was calculated from normalized within-repertoire ranks of inferred template counts. In a later analysis, generation probabilities were computed using a VDJ recombination model fitted to out-of-frame rearrangements, and the results were checked against IGoR. Hypergeometric tests were used in a later analysis to score TCR-TCR, TCR-HLA and TCR-CMV co-occurrence, with a repertoire-size bias correction applied to the TCR pairs. False discovery rates were estimated in a later analysis by permuting HLA or CMV assignments 20 times. In a later analysis, co-occurring TCRs were grouped using DBSCAN, and TCRdist sequence similarity was added for clustering within HLA-allele-positive subsets. Repertoires with fewer than 30,000 or more than 120,000 public chains were left out of co-occurrence clustering, as were a handful of repertoires with anomalous nucleotide sharing. TCRdb took over this immuneACCESS table, retaining in-frame rearrangements with V and J assigned. Such tables are incomplete; in checked studies, under half of the missing clones stem from an unresolved V gene, and the remainder is unexplained. That table is the source of V, J and clone size, and D and trimming were worked out from the DNA. Recorded for this sample are about 120,000 clones; roughly four fifths of them occurred a single time. The ten largest clones represent approximately 3.5% of the sample.

In total, roughly 670 healthy bone marrow donors made up the cohort. At the time of sampling, every cohort member was nominally healthy, though immune exposures that went unrecorded were likely present. The donor was CMV seropositive and was included in the group of some 290 seropositive cohort members. A peripheral blood sample was collected from each donor, and TCR beta sequencing was performed on peripheral blood mononuclear cells. Genomic DNA was extracted from the blood cell samples with the Qiagen DNeasy Blood Extraction Kit. Unmatched junction bases come to 9, with V trimmed by 0 bases and J by 9 bases. From the cysteine up to the phenylalanine, the CDR3 has a length of 16 residues. The retained sequence is limited to the CDR3, 48 bases, with the frame set at the first base. The germline V gene encodes CDR1 LGHNA and CDR2 YNFKEQ.

This receptor was identified in a woman younger than 45 in good health and CMV-seropositive. The source material was PBMCs. The chain joins TRBV4-2 to TRBJ2-1; a stretch of 9 junction bases matches TRBD2. The DNA sequence is TGTGCCAGCAGCCAAGATTCTGCGCGGGGGGGCCTTGAGCAGTTCTTC. The translation is CASSQDSARGGLEQFF.